This T cell receptor (beta chain) was identified during a study of T cell repertoires in cytomegalovirus infection. TCRdb itself ran the reads through MiXCR, one entry per CDR3 protein. This repertoire shows about 490,000 distinct CDR3 sequences, more than 15% found once; its top ten account for 20% to 30%. This clonotype was detected a few times. This sequence originates from a human donor in good health (CMV status not recorded). Some clones in this sample may be carry-over from other donors' samples. Sequenced sample: CD8+ T cells from PBMCs.

The CDR3 bases are TGTGCCAGCAGCCAAAACATGTTATCAACAGGGTTTGCAGAGACCCAGTACTTC. This translates into CASSQNMLSTGFAETQYF. J is TRBJ2-5 and V is TRBV14, with TRBD1 as a possible D gene (6 bases). Trimming cost V 2 bases and J 4 bases, with 23 bases left between them. Germline CDR1 is SGHDN and CDR2 is FVKESK. The CDR3 extends over 18 amino acids.